A single sample is the source of the 30 T cell receptor beta chains below, sequenced in a study of cytomegalovirus exposure and HLA in healthy donors. A multiplex PCR was run with 60 Vbeta primers and 13 Jbeta primers. TCRdb's table, derived via immunoSEQ multiplex PCR, lists solely in-frame clones and lacks some. The sample lists under 150,000 clones, approximately 85% occurring once. Sequenced input: PBMCs. All receptors derive from a woman aged 25 to 45 in good health and CMV-seropositive.

V is TRBV4-2 and J is TRBJ1-2, with 9 bases lining up with TRBD1. With 4 bases clipped from V and 5 bases from J, the junction kept 5 bases outside the gene matches. CDR3 size: 14 residues. CDR1 is LGHNA and CDR2 is YNFKEQ in the germline V gene. The CDR3 coding sequence is TGTGCCAGCAGCCGGGGACAGGGAGATTATGGCTACACCTTC. Translation gives CASSRGQGDYGYTF.

Only one count was recorded for this clone. The chain combines TRBV19 with TRBJ1-1; maybe TRBD1 (6 bases). From germline, CDR1 is LNHDA and CDR2 SQIVND (reference sequence). CDR3 length: 13 amino acids. V dropped 0 bases and J dropped 4 bases, with 6 bases sitting between them. Here the CDR3 reads CASSIEQGTEAFF. The DNA for the CDR3 is TGTGCCAGTAGTATAGAACAGGGCACTGAAGCTTTCTTT.

The gene calls are TRBV9 and TRBJ2-7; 8 bases fit TRBD2. The ends lost 3 bases at V and 2 bases at J; junction bases unmatched: 4. Germline V CDR1 and CDR2: SGDLS, YYNGEE. The CDR3 length is 14 residues. CDR3 in amino acids: CASSAVAGPYEQYF. DNA of the CDR3: TGTGCCAGCAGCGCGGTAGCGGGGCCCTACGAGCAGTACTTC.

This chain links TRBV7-9 with TRBJ2-1; 9 nucleotides line up with TRBD1. This CDR3 has 14 amino acids. After removal of 1 base from V and 9 bases from J, the junction contained 4 bases not matched to a gene. CDR1 is SEHNR and CDR2 is FQNEAQ in the germline V gene (reference sequence). Here the CDR3 reads CASSLVQGAGEQFF. CDR3 bases: TGTGCCAGCAGCTTAGTACAGGGGGCAGGTGAGCAGTTCTTC.

This clone was seen once. The chain uses TRBV5-5 and TRBJ2-2; 11 bases line up with TRBD2. Per the germline V gene, CDR1 is SGHKS and CDR2 is YYEKEE (reference sequence). The J segment lost 4 bases and the V segment lost 5 bases, leaving 4 bases of the junction unmatched. The CDR3 consists of 15 residues. CDR3 protein: CASSRTSGPTGELFF. The CDR3 bases are TGTGCCAGCAGTCGGACTAGCGGGCCCACCGGGGAGCTGTTTTTT.

The chain recombines TRBV7-8 with TRBJ2-7, with 7 bases lining up with TRBD1. The length of the CDR3 is 13 residues. Germline CDR1 reads SGHVS; CDR2 reads FQNEAQ. Losses at the gene ends were 5 bases for V and 4 bases for J; bases not matched to a gene: 5. The CDR3 protein is CASSRTGEYEQYF. CDR3 bases: TGTGCCAGCAGCCGAACAGGGGAATACGAGCAGTACTTC.

In this sample, this clone turned up a few times. This chain links TRBV5-1 with TRBJ2-2, with D uncertain. This CDR3 region has 12 residues. The V end lost 1 base, the J end lost 7 bases, and 5 bases lay between the germline ends. From germline, CDR1 is SGHRS and CDR2 YFSETQ. This chain's CDR3 is CASSLTDGELFF. The DNA for the CDR3 is TGCGCCAGCAGCTTGACAGACGGGGAGCTGTTTTTT.

V and J are TRBV7-9 and TRBJ2-1; 8 positions agree with TRBD2. CDR3 length: 15 residues. The V gene end was trimmed by 5 bases and the J gene end by 12 bases; junction bases not matched to a gene: 15. Germline V gene lookup returns CDR1 SEHNR and CDR2 FQNEAQ (reference sequence). The CDR3 sequence: CASSASQFLAGRQFF. CDR3 DNA: TGTGCCAGCAGCGCCTCCCAATTCTTAGCGGGGCGGCAGTTCTTC.

The rearrangement joins TRBV6-1 to TRBJ2-7; D uncertain. Germline V gene sequence: CDR1 MNHNS, CDR2 SASEGT. The V and J ends lost 4 bases and 2 bases respectively, with 12 bases between them. This CDR3 is built from 14 residues. CDR3: CASSAYQIPYEQYF. In DNA, the CDR3 is TGTGCCAGCAGTGCGTACCAGATCCCCTACGAGCAGTACTTC.

V usage is TRBV2 and J usage is TRBJ1-1; 8 positions match TRBD1. Germline CDR1 reads SNHLY; CDR2 reads FYNNEI. This CDR3 spans 13 amino acids. J gave up 5 bases and V 7 bases, and 6 bases lay outside the gene matches. Here the CDR3 reads CASILTGGTEAFF. CDR3 bases: TGTGCCAGCATCCTAACAGGGGGAACTGAAGCTTTCTTT.

V gene TRBV30 combines with J gene TRBJ1-1; 7 bases agree with TRBD1. From germline, CDR1 is GTSNPN and CDR2 SVGIG (reference sequence). V was pared by 1 base and J by 6 bases, with 8 bases of the junction left unmatched. This CDR3 has 14 amino acids. CDR3 nucleotides: TGTGCCTGGAGTGAAGAAAGGGGGCGGCCTGAAGCTTTCTTT. This gives the protein CAWSEERGRPEAFF.

This clone was counted once. In nucleotides, the CDR3 is TGTGCCAGCAAGGGGCAGGATGGCCTTGGAAACTATGGCTACACCTTC. It translates to CASKGQDGLGNYGYTF. The chain couples TRBV28 to TRBJ1-2, with D possibly matching TRBD1 (5 bases). The length of the CDR3 is 16 residues. Germline-derived CDR1 and CDR2 are MDHEN and SYDVKM. Trimming took off 7 bases at V and 2 bases at J, with 20 bases between the two ends.

The V call is TRBV7-2, the J call TRBJ2-7, with 10 bases aligning to TRBD1. After removal of 4 bases from V and 4 bases from J, the junction contained 4 bases not matched to a gene. Germline V gene data show CDR1 as SGHTA and CDR2 as FQGNSA. This CDR3 has 14 residues. The CDR3 loop is CASSSTGGSYEQYF. The CDR3 DNA is TGTGCCAGCAGCTCGACAGGGGGCTCATACGAGCAGTACTTC.

The rearrangement joins TRBV27 to TRBJ2-1; tentatively, D is TRBD2 (5 bases). With 3 bases removed from V and 8 bases from J, the gap between germline ends came to 8 bases. Looked up from germline, CDR1 is MNHEY and CDR2 is SMNVEV (reference sequence). The CDR3 is 12 amino acids. For the CDR3, the DNA is TGTGCCAGCAGTTTCCTCGGGGATGAGCAGTTCTTC. Its translation: CASSFLGDEQFF.

The V gene is TRBV4-2, the J gene TRBJ1-5, with a possible D match to TRBD1 (6 bases). The CDR3 is 14 residues long. Germline values: CDR1 LGHNA, CDR2 YNFKEQ. Trimming left V 2 bases short and J 4 bases short, with 9 bases between. For the CDR3, the DNA is TGTGCCAGCAGCCAAATACAGGGAAATCAGCCCCAGCATTTT. It codes for CASSQIQGNQPQHF.

CDR3 in amino acids: CASSPMGTGGSEQYF. DNA for the CDR3: TGTGCCAGTAGTCCGATGGGGACAGGGGGCAGCGAGCAGTACTTC. This sequence joins TRBV19 and TRBJ2-7, with 12 bases aligning to TRBD1. CDR1 and CDR2 (germline): LNHDA, SQIVND (reference sequence). The V segment lost 5 bases and the J segment 6 bases; nucleotides outside the gene matches: 8. This CDR3 is built from 15 residues.

V is TRBV28 and J is TRBJ2-1, with 7 bases that match TRBD1. The CDR3 is 14 amino acids. V dropped 5 bases and J dropped 4; count of bases not matched to a gene: 5. Germline CDR1 reads MDHEN; CDR2 reads SYDVKM. The CDR3 DNA reads as TGTGCCAGCAGTCCCCCGGGACAGTACAATGAGCAGTTCTTC. It specifies CASSPPGQYNEQFF.

The chain is built from TRBV6-5 and TRBJ2-3, with TRBD1 as a possible D gene (6 bases). Germline lookup yields CDR1 MNHEY and CDR2 SVGAGI. CDR3 length: 15 amino acids. V was cut by 0 bases and J by 8 bases, with 15 bases left in between. The CDR3 region is CASSYSSSQGLTQYF. CDR3 coding DNA: TGTGCCAGCAGTTACTCATCCTCACAGGGTCTTACGCAGTATTTT.

The chain carries TRBV2 and TRBJ2-3; no clear D. Germline V gene sequence: CDR1 SNHLY, CDR2 FYNNEI. Trimming left V 6 bases short and J 4 bases short, with 11 bases between. This CDR3 comprises 13 residues. The CDR3 spells CASSLIRADTQYF. Written as DNA, the CDR3 is TGTGCCAGCAGCCTTATTCGGGCAGATACGCAGTATTTT.

The chain uses TRBV19 and TRBJ1-1, with 7 bases that match TRBD1. Germline values: CDR1 LNHDA, CDR2 SQIVND (reference sequence). J gave up 0 bases and V 4 bases, and 14 bases lay outside the gene matches. The CDR3 has 18 residues. CDR3 nucleotides: TGTGCCAGTAGTACCAGAGGATTGGGACAGACCATGAACACTGAAGCTTTCTTT. It specifies CASSTRGLGQTMNTEAFF.

The genes are TRBV30 and TRBJ1-6, with unresolved D. V lost 3 bases to trimming and J lost 6 bases, with 3 bases between them. Germline values: CDR1 GTSNPN, CDR2 SVGIG (reference sequence). The CDR3 extends over 11 amino acids. In nucleotides, the CDR3 is TGTGCCTGGAGGAGTAATTCACCCCTCCACTTT. Amino acids: CAWRSNSPLHF.

J is TRBJ1-2 and V is TRBV6-5; no clear D. V was trimmed by 4 bases and J by 1 base, leaving 10 bases between them. Germline V gene data show CDR1 as MNHEY and CDR2 as SVGAGI. The CDR3 spans 14 residues. CDR3 sequence: CASSLGRRNYGYTF. CDR3 in DNA: TGTGCCAGCAGTTTGGGCAGACGTAACTATGGCTACACCTTC.

This chain uses TRBV2 with TRBJ1-2, with 12 bases that match TRBD1. V shed 6 bases and J 6 bases; nucleotides not matched to a gene: 11. CDR1 and CDR2 from the germline V gene are SNHLY and FYNNEI. This CDR3 has 16 residues. CDR3 in amino acids: CASRRDRGLDLHGYTF. CDR3 nucleotide sequence: TGTGCCAGCAGGCGGGACAGGGGGCTTGACTTGCATGGCTACACCTTC.

The CDR3 nucleotides are TGTGCCAGCAGCACCAGGGACTACGAGCAGTACTTC. Translated: CASSTRDYEQYF. The genes are TRBV21-1 and TRBJ2-7; TRBD1 reflects the table's D call only, with no check against the DNA. TRBV21-1 has pseudogene status. CDR3 length: 12 amino acids.

This chain connects TRBV5-1 to TRBJ2-5; 10 nucleotides align to TRBD2. The CDR3 runs 16 residues. V shed 3 bases and J 1 base; nucleotides not matched to a gene: 6. Germline V gene data show CDR1 as SGHRS and CDR2 as YFSETQ. CDR3 coding DNA: TGCGCCAGCAGCTACGGTAGCGGGGGGTTCCAAGAGACCCAGTACTTC. Its protein product is CASSYGSGGFQETQYF. Full variable domain (rest looked up from reference TRBV5-1 and TRBJ2-5): KAGVTQTPRYLIKTRGQQVTLSCSPISGHRSVSWYQQTPGQGLQFLFEYFSETQRNKGNFPGRFSGRQFSNSRSEMNVSTLELGDSALYLCASSYGSGGFQETQYFGPGTRLLVL.

The table lists this clone with a count of one. V gene TRBV9 combines with J gene TRBJ1-1; D is unresolved. Per germline, CDR1 SGDLS and CDR2 YYNGEE. The V end lost 1 base, the J end lost 3 bases, and 7 bases lay between the germline ends. The CDR3 is 13 residues long. The chain's CDR3 is CASSVQEDTEAFF. CDR3 coding DNA: TGTGCCAGCAGCGTACAGGAGGACACTGAAGCTTTCTTT. Looking up the rest from reference TRBV9 and TRBJ1-1 gives the full variable domain: DSGVTQTPKHLITATGQRVTLRCSPRSGDLSVYWYQQSLDQGLQFLIQYYNGEERAKGNILERFSAQQFPDLHSELNLSSLELGDSALYFCASSVQEDTEAFFGQGTRLTVV.

In its sample, this clone was seen once. The chain combines TRBV9 with TRBJ2-7, with D possibly being TRBD2 (5 bases). This CDR3 comprises 15 residues. Germline assignment: CDR1 SGDLS and CDR2 YYNGEE. V was shortened by 4 bases and J by 2 bases, with 16 bases between the two germline ends. The CDR3 spells CASSPRQDGAYEQYF. CDR3 coding DNA: TGTGCCAGCAGCCCCCGCCAGGACGGGGCCTACGAGCAGTACTTC.

V and J are TRBV9 and TRBJ2-1, with 8 bases lining up with TRBD2. Losses at the gene ends were 0 bases for V and 3 bases for J; bases not matched to a gene: 5. The CDR3 consists of 16 residues. Germline assignment: CDR1 SGDLS and CDR2 YYNGEE. As DNA, the CDR3 is TGTGCCAGCAGCGTAGGGGTGCGGGAGGTCTACAATGAGCAGTTCTTC. It specifies CASSVGVREVYNEQFF.

The gene calls are TRBV5-1 and TRBJ2-2, with 8 positions matching TRBD2. The CDR3 is made up of 16 amino acids. Trimming removed 2 bases from V and 4 bases from J; junction bases left unmatched: 7. The germline CDR1 and CDR2 sequences are SGHRS and YFSETQ. Written as DNA, the CDR3 is TGCGCCAGCAGCTTAGCGGGAGTAGAGGCCACCGGGGAGCTGTTTTTT. It translates to CASSLAGVEATGELFF.

The gene calls are TRBV30 and TRBJ2-5, with TRBD2 matching over 9 bases. The J call may be incorrect, as the DNA end agrees better with TRBJ2-7. Germline CDR1 reads GTSNPN; CDR2 reads SVGIG (reference sequence). The CDR3 spans 13 residues. The CDR3 coding sequence is TGTGCCTGGAGTGGAGCGGGAGGAAGCGAGCAGTACTTC. Residues: CAWSGAGGSEQYF.